The next 7 T cell receptor beta chains were all read from a single sample in a study of CD8+CD57+ T cells in acquired aplastic anemia. Profiling that covered TCR beta VDJ and CDR3 relied on genomic DNA as its template. Via MiXCR, TCRdb re-called the reads, giving one row per CDR3 protein. This table has under 200,000 distinct CDR3 sequences, 55% to 70% appearing once. Sequenced: sorted CD4+, CD8+, or CD8+CD57+ T cells (not recorded which) from PBMCs. Receptor source: a human donor in good health.

This clonotype has a handful of counts. This chain connects TRBV10-3 to TRBJ2-1; D gene unclear. Germline-derived CDR1 and CDR2 are ENHRY and SYGVKD. The CDR3 sequence is 14 residues long. Trimming stripped 5 bases from V and 5 bases from J, with 13 bases between. The CDR3 nucleotides are TGTGCCATCAGTCTACGGGTCGGCGACAATGAGCAGTTCTTC. Translating gives CAISLRVGDNEQFF.

The V gene is TRBV12-3 or TRBV12-4, the J gene TRBJ2-4; TRBD2 matches at 9 bases. CDR3 length: 12 residues. Trimming cost V 3 bases and J 9 bases; bases outside gene matches: 0. The CDR3 DNA follows: TGTGCCAGCAGTTTGCGGGGGGGCATTCAGTACTTC. This sequence encodes CASSLRGGIQYF.

This clonotype occurred many times. V is TRBV6-5 and J is TRBJ2-2; 7 bases are a match to TRBD2. Trimming cost V 8 bases and J 8 bases; bases outside gene matches: 5. This CDR3 has 12 residues. Germline V gene data show CDR1 as MNHEY and CDR2 as SVGAGI. In DNA, the CDR3 is TGTGCCAGCTCGCGGGGAGGGGGGGAGCTGTTTTTT. This gives the protein CASSRGGGELFF.

The chain combines TRBV5-6 with TRBJ1-6, with D possibly being TRBD1 (5 bases). Trimming took off 2 bases at V and 5 bases at J, with 14 bases between the two ends. The CDR3 is made up of 16 amino acids. The V gene's germline CDR1 is SGHDT and CDR2 YYEEEE. DNA for the CDR3: TGTGCCAGCAGCTTCGGGGGTGGGACGGATAATTCACCCCTCCACTTT. Its translation: CASSFGGGTDNSPLHF.

This clonotype occurred many times. This rearrangement joins TRBV7-2 to TRBJ2-3; 12 bases align to TRBD1. This CDR3 comprises 18 residues. V dropped 2 bases and J dropped 2; count of bases not matched to a gene: 8. The germline V gene has CDR1 SGHTA and CDR2 FQGNSA. CDR3: CASSLKPGQGAATDTQYF. Here the CDR3 DNA reads TGTGCCAGCAGCTTAAAGCCGGGACAGGGGGCGGCCACAGATACGCAGTATTTT.

V usage is TRBV10-3 and J usage is TRBJ2-3, with a weak D call TRBD2 (5 bases). This CDR3 has 13 amino acids. Trimming took 6 bases from V and 6 from J, leaving 13 bases between them. The germline V gene has CDR1 ENHRY and CDR2 SYGVKD. CDR3 loop: CAIRTGSGDTQYF. CDR3 nucleotide sequence: TGTGCCATCAGGACGGGAAGTGGGGATACGCAGTATTTT.

This clonotype was detected many times. The gene calls are TRBV5-5 and TRBJ1-4; no firm D call. The CDR3 spans 14 residues. Germline V lookup: CDR1 SGHKS, CDR2 YYEKEE (reference sequence). Between the trimmed V and J ends, which lost 2 bases and 4 bases, there was a span of 9 bases. For the CDR3, the DNA is TGTGCCAGCAGCTTTTCACAGCTTAATGAAAAACTGTTTTTT. Translated: CASSFSQLNEKLFF.